This T cell receptor beta chain is drawn from a study of blood T cell repertoires in COVID-19. Study overall: There were acute and convalescent COVID-19 samples, and they came from the United States, Italy and Spain. T cells, B-cell-depleted T cells, or PBMCs provided the cDNA or gDNA that served as material.

The germline V gene has CDR1 LNHDA and CDR2 SQIVND (reference sequence). V lost 6 bases and J 3 bases, leaving 8 bases between the germline ends. The CDR3 loop spans 12 amino acids. Produced via immunoSEQ multiplex PCR; TCRdb's table is partial and in-frame only. This table holds roughly 180,000 clones, approximately 85% found once. The source is a man aged 80 or over with COVID-19, enrolled during active disease. This sequence joins TRBV19 and TRBJ1-1; D remains unclear. Material for sequencing was peripheral blood. The DNA for the CDR3 is TGTGCCAGTAGACCCAGTTACACTGAAGCTTTCTTT. It specifies CASRPSYTEAFF. Supplemented by reference TRBV19 and TRBJ1-1, the full variable domain reads DGGITQSPKYLFRKEGQNVTLSCEQNLNHDAMYWYRQDPGQGLRLIYYSQIVNDFQKGDIAEGYSVSREKKESFPLTVTSAQKNPTAFYLCASRPSYTEAFFGQGTRLTVV.